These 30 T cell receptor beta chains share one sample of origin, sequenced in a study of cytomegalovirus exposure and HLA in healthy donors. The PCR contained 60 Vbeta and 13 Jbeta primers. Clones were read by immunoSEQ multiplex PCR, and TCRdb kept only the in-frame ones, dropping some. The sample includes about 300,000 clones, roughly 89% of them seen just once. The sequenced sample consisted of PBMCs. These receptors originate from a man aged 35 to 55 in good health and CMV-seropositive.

The CDR3 bases are TGTGCCAGCAGCCCTCGCCCTCTCCCGTTAGCCACTGAAGCTTTCTTT. As protein: CASSPRPLPLATEAFF. This chain uses TRBV5-6 with TRBJ1-1; D remains ambiguous. V lost 4 bases and J lost 4, with 20 bases in between. Germline CDR1 reads SGHDT; CDR2 reads YYEEEE. This CDR3 is 16 amino acids long.

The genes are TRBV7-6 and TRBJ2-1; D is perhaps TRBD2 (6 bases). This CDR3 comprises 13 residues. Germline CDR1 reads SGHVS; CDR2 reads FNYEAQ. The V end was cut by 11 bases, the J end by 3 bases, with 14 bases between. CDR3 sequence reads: CACSWGVYNEQFF. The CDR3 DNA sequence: TGTGCCTGTAGTTGGGGGGTCTACAATGAGCAGTTCTTC.

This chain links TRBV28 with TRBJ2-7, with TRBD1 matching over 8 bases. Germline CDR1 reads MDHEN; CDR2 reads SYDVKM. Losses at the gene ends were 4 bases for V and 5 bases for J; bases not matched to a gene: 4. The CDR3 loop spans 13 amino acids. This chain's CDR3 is CASSSRGPNEQYF. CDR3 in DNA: TGTGCCAGCAGTTCCAGGGGGCCCAACGAGCAGTACTTC.

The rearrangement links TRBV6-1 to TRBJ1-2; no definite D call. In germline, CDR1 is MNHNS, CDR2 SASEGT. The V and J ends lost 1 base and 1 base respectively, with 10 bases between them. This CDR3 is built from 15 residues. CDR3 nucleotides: TGTGCCAGCAGTGAAGAAAAGAGATTTAACTATGGCTACACCTTC. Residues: CASSEEKRFNYGYTF.

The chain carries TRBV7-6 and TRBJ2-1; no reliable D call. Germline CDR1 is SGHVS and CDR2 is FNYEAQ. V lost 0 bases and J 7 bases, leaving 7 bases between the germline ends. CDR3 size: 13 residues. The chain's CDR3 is CASSLATGNEQFF. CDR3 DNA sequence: TGTGCCAGCAGCTTAGCTACGGGTAATGAGCAGTTCTTC.

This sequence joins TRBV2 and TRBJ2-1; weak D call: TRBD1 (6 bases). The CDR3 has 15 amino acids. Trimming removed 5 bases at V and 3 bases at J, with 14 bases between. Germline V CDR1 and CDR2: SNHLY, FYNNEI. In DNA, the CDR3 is TGTGCCAGCAGTTTACTCGGGACATTCTACAATGAGCAGTTCTTC. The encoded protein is CASSLLGTFYNEQFF.

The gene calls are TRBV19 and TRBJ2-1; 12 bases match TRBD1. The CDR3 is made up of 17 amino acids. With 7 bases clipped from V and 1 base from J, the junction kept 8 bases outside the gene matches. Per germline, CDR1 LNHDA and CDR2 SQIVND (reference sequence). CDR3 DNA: TGTGCCAGTAAAATGGGACAGGGGGCGGGGTCCTACAATGAGCAGTTCTTC. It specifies CASKMGQGAGSYNEQFF.

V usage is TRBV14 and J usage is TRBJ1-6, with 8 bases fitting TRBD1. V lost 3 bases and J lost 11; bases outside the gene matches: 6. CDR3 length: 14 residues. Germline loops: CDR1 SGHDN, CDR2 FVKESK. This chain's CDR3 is CASSHGQGGPPLHF. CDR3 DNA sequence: TGTGCCAGCAGCCATGGACAGGGAGGTCCACCCCTCCACTTT.

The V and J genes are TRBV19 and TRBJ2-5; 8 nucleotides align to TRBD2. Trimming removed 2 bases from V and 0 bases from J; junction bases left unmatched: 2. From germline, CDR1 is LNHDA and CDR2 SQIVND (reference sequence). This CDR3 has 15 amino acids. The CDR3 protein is CASSISSGYQETQYF. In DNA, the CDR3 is TGTGCCAGTAGTATATCTAGCGGGTACCAAGAGACCCAGTACTTC. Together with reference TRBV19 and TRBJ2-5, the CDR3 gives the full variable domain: DGGITQSPKYLFRKEGQNVTLSCEQNLNHDAMYWYRQDPGQGLRLIYYSQIVNDFQKGDIAEGYSVSREKKESFPLTVTSAQKNPTAFYLCASSISSGYQETQYFGPGTRLLVL.

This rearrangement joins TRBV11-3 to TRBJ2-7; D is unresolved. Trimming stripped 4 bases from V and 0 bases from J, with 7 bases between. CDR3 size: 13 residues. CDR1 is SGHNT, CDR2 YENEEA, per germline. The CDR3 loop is CASSSTPSYEQYF. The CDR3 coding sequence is TGTGCCAGCAGCTCGACACCCTCCTACGAGCAGTACTTC.

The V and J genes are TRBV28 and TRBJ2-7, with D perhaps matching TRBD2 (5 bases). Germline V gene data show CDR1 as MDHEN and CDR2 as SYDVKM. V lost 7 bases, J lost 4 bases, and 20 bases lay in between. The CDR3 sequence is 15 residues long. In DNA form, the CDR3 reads TGTGCCAGCACTAAAGTCCGAGGGCCGGGGTACGAGCAGTACTTC. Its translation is CASTKVRGPGYEQYF.

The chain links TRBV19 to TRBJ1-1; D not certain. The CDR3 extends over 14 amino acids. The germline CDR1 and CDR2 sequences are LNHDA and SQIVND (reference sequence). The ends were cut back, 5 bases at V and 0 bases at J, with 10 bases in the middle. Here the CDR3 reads CASSPEVMNTEAFF. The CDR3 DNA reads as TGTGCCAGTAGTCCTGAGGTCATGAACACTGAAGCTTTCTTT.

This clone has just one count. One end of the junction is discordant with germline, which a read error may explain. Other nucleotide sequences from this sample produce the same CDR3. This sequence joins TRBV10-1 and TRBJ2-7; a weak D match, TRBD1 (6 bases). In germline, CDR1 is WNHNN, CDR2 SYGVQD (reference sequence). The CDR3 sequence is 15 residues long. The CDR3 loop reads CARHYRQVSTYEQYF. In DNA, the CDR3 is TGTGCCAGGCATTACCGACAGGTTTCAACCTACGAGCAGTACTTC.

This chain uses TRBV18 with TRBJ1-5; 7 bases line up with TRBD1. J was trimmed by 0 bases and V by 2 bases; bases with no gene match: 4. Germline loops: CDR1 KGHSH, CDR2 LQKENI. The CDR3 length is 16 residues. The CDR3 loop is CASSPAGTVSNQPQHF. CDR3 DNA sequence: TGTGCCAGCTCACCAGCTGGGACAGTTAGCAATCAGCCCCAGCATTTT.

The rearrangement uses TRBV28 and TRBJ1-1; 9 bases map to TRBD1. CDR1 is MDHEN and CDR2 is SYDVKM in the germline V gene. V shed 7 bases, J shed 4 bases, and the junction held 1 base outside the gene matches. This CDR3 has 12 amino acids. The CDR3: CASTTGGTEAFF. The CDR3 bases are TGTGCCAGCACGACAGGGGGCACTGAAGCTTTCTTT.

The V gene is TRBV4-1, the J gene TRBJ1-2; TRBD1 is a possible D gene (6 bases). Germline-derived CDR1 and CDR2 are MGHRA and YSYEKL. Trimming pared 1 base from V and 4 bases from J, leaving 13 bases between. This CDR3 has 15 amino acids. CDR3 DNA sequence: TGCGCCAGCAGCCAAGGGGGGGGCGCGGGCTATGGCTACACCTTC. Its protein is CASSQGGGAGYGYTF.

The CDR3 nucleotides are TGCGCCAGCAGCTACTCAGGGGGTTCTGAGCAGTTCTTC. Amino acids: CASSYSGGSEQFF. The chain employs TRBV5-1 and TRBJ2-1, with 7 positions matching TRBD1. CDR1 SGHRS and CDR2 YFSETQ come from the germline V gene. Trimming cost V 3 bases and J 9 bases; bases outside gene matches: 6. The length of the CDR3 is 13 residues.

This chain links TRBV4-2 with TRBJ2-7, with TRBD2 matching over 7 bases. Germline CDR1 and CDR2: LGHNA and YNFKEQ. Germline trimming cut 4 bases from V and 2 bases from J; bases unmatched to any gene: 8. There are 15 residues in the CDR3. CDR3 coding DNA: TGTGCCAGCAGCCCACTTCGCGGGAGTCCCTACGAGCAGTACTTC. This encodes CASSPLRGSPYEQYF.

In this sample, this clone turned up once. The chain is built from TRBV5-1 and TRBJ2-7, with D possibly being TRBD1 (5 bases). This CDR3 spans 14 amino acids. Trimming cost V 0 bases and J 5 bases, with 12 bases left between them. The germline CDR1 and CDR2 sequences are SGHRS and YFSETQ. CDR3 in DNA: TGCGCCAGCAGCTTGGCCGGCAGGGTGGACGAGCAGTACTTC. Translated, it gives CASSLAGRVDEQYF. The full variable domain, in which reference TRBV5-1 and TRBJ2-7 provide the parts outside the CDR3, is KAGVTQTPRYLIKTRGQQVTLSCSPISGHRSVSWYQQTPGQGLQFLFEYFSETQRNKGNFPGRFSGRQFSNSRSEMNVSTLELGDSALYLCASSLAGRVDEQYFGPGTRLTVT.

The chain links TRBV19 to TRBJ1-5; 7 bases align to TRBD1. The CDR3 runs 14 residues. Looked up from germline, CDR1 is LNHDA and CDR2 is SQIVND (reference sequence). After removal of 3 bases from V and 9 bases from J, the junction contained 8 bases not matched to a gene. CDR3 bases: TGTGCCAGTAGTATGCCAACAGGGGCCCTGCCCCAGCATTTT. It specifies CASSMPTGALPQHF.

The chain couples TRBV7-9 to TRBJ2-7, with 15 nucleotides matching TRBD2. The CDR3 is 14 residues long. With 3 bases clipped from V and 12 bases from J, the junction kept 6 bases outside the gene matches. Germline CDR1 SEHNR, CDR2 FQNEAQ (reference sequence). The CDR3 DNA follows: TGTGCCAGCAGCTTCGGACTAGCGGGAGGGGACTGGTACTTC. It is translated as CASSFGLAGGDWYF.

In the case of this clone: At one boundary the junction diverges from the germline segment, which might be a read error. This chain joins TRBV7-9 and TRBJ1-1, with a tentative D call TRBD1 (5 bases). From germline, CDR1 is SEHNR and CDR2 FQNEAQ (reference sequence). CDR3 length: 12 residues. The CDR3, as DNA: TGTTCCAGCAGCTCCAGGGTTCCTGAAGCTTTCTTT. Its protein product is CSSSSRVPEAFF.

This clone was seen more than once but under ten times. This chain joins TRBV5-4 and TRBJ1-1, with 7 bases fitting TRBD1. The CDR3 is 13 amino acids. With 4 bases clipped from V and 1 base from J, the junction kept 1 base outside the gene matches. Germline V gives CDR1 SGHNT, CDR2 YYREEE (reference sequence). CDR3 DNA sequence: TGTGCCAGCAGCAGGGACAGGAACACTGAAGCTTTCTTT. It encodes CASSRDRNTEAFF.

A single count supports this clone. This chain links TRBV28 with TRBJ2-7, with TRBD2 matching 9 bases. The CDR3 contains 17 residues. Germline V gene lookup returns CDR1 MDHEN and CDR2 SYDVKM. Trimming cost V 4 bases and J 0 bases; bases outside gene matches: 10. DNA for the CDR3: TGTGCCAGCAGTTCCCCTAGCGGGGCTTCAAGCTCCTACGAGCAGTACTTC. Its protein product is CASSSPSGASSSYEQYF. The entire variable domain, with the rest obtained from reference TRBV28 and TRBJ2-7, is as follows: DVKVTQSSRYLVKRTGEKVFLECVQDMDHENMFWYRQDPGLGLRLIYFSYDVKMKEKGDIPEGYSVSREKKERFSLILESASTNQTSMYLCASSSPSGASSSYEQYFGPGTRLTVT.

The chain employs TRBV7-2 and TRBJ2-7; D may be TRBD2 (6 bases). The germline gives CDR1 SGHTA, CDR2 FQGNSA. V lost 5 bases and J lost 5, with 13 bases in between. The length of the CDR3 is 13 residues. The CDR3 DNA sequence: TGTGCCAGCAGCCTACTCGCGGGAAACGAGCAGTACTTC. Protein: CASSLLAGNEQYF.

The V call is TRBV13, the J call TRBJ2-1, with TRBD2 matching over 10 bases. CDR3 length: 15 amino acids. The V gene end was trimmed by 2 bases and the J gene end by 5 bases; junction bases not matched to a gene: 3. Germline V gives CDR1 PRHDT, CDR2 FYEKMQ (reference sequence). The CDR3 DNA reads TGTGCCAGCAGCTTAAAAGCGGGAGGGCACAATGAGCAGTTCTTC. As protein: CASSLKAGGHNEQFF. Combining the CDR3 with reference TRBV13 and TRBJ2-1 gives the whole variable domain AAGVIQSPRHLIKEKRETATLKCYPIPRHDTVYWYQQGPGQDPQFLISFYEKMQSDKGSIPDRFSAQQFSDYHSELNMSSLELGDSALYFCASSLKAGGHNEQFFGPGTRLTVL.

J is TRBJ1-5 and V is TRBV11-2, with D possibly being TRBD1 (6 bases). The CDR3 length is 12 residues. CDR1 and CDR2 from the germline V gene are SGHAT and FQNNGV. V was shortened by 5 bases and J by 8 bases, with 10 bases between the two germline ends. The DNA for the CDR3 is TGTGCCAGCAGCGAACAGGGCGAGCCCCAGCATTTT. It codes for CASSEQGEPQHF.

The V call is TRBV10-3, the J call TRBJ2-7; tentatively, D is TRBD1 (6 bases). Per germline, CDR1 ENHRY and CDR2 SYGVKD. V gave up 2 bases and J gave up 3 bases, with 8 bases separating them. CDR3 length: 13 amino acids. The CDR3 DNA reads TGTGCCATCAGTGAGACAGGGTACTACGAGCAGTACTTC. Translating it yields CAISETGYYEQYF.

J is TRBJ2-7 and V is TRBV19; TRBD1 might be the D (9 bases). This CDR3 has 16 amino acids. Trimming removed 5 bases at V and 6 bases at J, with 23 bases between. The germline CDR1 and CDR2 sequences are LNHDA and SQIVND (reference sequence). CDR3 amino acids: CASSGPGTGLAGEQYF. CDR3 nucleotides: TGTGCCAGTAGTGGCCCCGGGACAGGGCTAGCGGGCGAGCAGTACTTC.

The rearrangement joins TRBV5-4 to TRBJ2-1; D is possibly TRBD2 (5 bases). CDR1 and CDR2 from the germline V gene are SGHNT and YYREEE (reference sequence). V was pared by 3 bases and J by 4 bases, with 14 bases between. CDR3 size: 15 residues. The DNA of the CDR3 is TGTGCCAGCAGCTCTCTGAGCGGCCTATACAATGAGCAGTTCTTC. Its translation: CASSSLSGLYNEQFF. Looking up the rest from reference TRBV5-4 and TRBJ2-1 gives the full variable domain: ETGVTQSPTHLIKTRGQQVTLRCSSQSGHNTVSWYQQALGQGPQFIFQYYREEENGRGNFPPRFSGLQFPNYSSELNVNALELDDSALYLCASSSLSGLYNEQFFGPGTRLTVL.